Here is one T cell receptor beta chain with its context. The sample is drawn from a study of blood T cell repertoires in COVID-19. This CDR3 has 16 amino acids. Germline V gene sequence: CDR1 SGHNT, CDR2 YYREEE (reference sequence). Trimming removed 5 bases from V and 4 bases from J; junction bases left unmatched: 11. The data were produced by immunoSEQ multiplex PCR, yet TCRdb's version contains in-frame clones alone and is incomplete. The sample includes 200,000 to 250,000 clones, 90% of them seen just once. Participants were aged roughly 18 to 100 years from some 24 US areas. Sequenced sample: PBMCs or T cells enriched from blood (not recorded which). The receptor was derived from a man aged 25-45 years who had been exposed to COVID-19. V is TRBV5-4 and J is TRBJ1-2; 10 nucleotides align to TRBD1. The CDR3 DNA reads TGTGCCAGCAGGAGGACAGGGGGATTAGTAACCTATGGCTACACCTTC. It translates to CASRRTGGLVTYGYTF. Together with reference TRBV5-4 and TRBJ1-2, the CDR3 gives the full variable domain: ETGVTQSPTHLIKTRGQQVTLRCSSQSGHNTVSWYQQALGQGPQFIFQYYREEENGRGNFPPRFSGLQFPNYSSELNVNALELDDSALYLCASRRTGGLVTYGYTFGSGTRLTVV.